This TCR beta chain was captured by sequencing in a study of blood T cell repertoires in COVID-19 (dated by TCRdb to the early 2020s). Background for the entire study: Samples covering the acute and convalescent phases of COVID-19 were provided by collaborators in the United States, Italy and Spain. The repertoires were made available in a free public database intended to serve as a resource for research on the immune response to SARS-CoV-2. Sample metadata almost always included a de-identified subject ID, COVID-19 status, age in years and sex. Where available, HLA class I and class II types were taken from metadata supplied by the sample provider and were not determined by assay-based typing. Subjects who had been exposed to COVID-19, were actively infected with it, or had recovered from it provided the deeply sampled blood TCRbeta repertoires that made up the dataset. The samples were drawn from the first 160 participants of the ongoing ImmuneRACE study and from roughly 1,300 subjects provided by 6 global collaborators. The material from the prospective study consisted of cDNA or gDNA derived from T cells, B-cell-depleted T cells, or PBMCs.

On the study overall, not on this receptor specifically: Clinical and demographic metadata were provided uncurated, with the amount varying by source and participant.

One collaborating source in Seattle enrolled patients while the patients were actively infected and followed the patients over time throughout the course of disease. Whole blood was collected in K2EDTA tubes by collaborating institutions according to the institutions' own protocols. For TCRbeta analysis, collaborator samples were shipped as frozen whole blood, as isolated PBMCs, or as DNA extracted from either sample type. In regard to this clone: Its target antigen remains unknown. Base qualities are not recorded, but no much larger clone differs from it by a single base.

The germline V gene encodes CDR1 SGHTA and CDR2 FQGTGA. Unmatched junction bases come to 4, with V trimmed by 4 bases and J by 5 bases. The CDR3 contains 14 residues, cysteine and phenylalanine counted. The retained sequence is limited to the CDR3, 42 bases, with the frame set at the first base. TCRbeta CDR3 regions were amplified from genomic DNA by means of the immunoSEQ Assay, a bias-controlled multiplex PCR. In the paper's pipeline: Within the assay, amplification of reference gene primers was used to estimate how many nucleated cells each sample contained. Sequence reads were collapsed and filtered to measure the absolute abundance of every unique TCRbeta CDR3 rearrangement. Productive Simpson clonality was computed per sample as the square root of Simpson's diversity index over productive rearrangements. What TCRdb holds here is the immuneACCESS table cut down to in-frame rearrangements. Part of the clones is not present; checked against another copy, under half of the missing clones reflect an unresolved V gene, and the others are unexplained. V, J and clone size are taken as reported in that table, and D and trimming were inferred from the DNA itself. This sample is represented by 200,000 to 300,000 clones; roughly 91% of them were singletons. The top ten clones comprise about 0.8% of the sample.

Sequencing was done on a sample of peripheral blood. The sequence came from a man aged 25-45 years with COVID-19, enrolled during active disease. The sequence links TRBV7-3 to TRBJ2-1; TRBD1 lines up with 8 middle nucleotides. The CDR3 reads as follows: CASSWADRDNEQFF. The sequenced DNA: TGTGCCAGCAGCTGGGCGGACAGGGACAATGAGCAGTTCTTC.